This TCR beta chain was sequenced in a study of long-term antiretroviral therapy in people with HIV. Study at large: Samples from the earliest time points predate the 2015 immediate-ART recommendation by about a decade.

Concerning this clone itself: Its cognate antigen is unknown.

Study observations and caveats: Investigators report no available data on ART adherence, viral resistance or therapy changes. The repertoire was dominated at all time points by clones expanded before ART.

CDR1 LGHNA and CDR2 YSLEER come from the germline V gene. V was cut by 0 bases and J by 0 bases, with 15 bases left in between. The CDR3 runs to 18 residues. It was version v3.0 of the immunoSEQ assay that was run at survey level. Some clones are missing from TCRdb's copy, which holds only in-frame ones; the method was immunoSEQ multiplex PCR. The profile shows thousands of clones, 84% of them singletons. This clonotype was obtained from a man under 40 with HIV. This sample comprised unsorted PBMCs, obtained 0.3 years before starting antiretroviral therapy. The J gene is TRBJ2-1, the V gene TRBV4-3; possible D gene TRBD1, 6 bases. CDR3 nucleotide sequence: TGCGCCAGCAGCCAAGATCTAGCTTCGACAGGCTCCTACAATGAGCAGTTCTTC. As protein: CASSQDLASTGSYNEQFF.